This TCR beta chain came from a study of T-cell memory formation after mild COVID-19. Across the whole study: The study found TCR clusters largely donor specific.

Each CDR3 protein is one row after TCRdb ran MiXCR on the 5' RACE reads. The profile covers hundreds of thousands of distinct CDR3 sequences, with approximately 24% appearing a single time and around 8.8% taken by the ten largest. V lost 4 bases to trimming and J lost 6 bases, with 14 bases between them. The germline CDR1 and CDR2 sequences are MRHNA and SNTAGT. This CDR3 spans 14 amino acids. The source material was PBMCs or a T cell subset sorted from them (not recorded which). The V gene is TRBV6-4, the J gene TRBJ2-3; the D gene is possibly TRBD1 (6 bases). The sequence was obtained from an adult woman who had mild COVID-19 (a few samples of this study predate the infection). Cell type and time point are not known. The CDR3 protein is CASSVQGISDTQYF. CDR3 DNA sequence: TGTGCCAGCAGTGTCCAGGGGATTAGCGATACGCAGTATTTT.